This T cell receptor beta chain was observed in a study of T-cell memory formation after mild COVID-19. TCRdb used MiXCR to reprocess the 5' RACE reads, holding one entry per CDR3 protein. Here the sample spans approximately 250,000 distinct CDR3 sequences, around 15% being singletons. V shed 7 bases and J shed 5 bases, with 14 bases lying between them. The CDR3 consists of 13 residues. Germline CDR1 is MNHEY and CDR2 is SVGEGT. This sequence originates from a young man who had mild COVID-19 (a few samples of this study predate the infection). Cell type and time point are not known. The specimen was PBMCs or a T cell subset sorted from them (not recorded which). The V call is TRBV6-2 or TRBV6-3, the J call TRBJ2-5, with no clear D. The CDR3 here is CASTARSPETQYF. The CDR3 DNA follows: TGTGCCAGCACTGCTAGATCCCCGGAGACCCAGTACTTC.